Below, 8 T cell receptor beta chains from the same sample are listed, as sequenced in a study of control samples from healthy donors and cancer patients. Generated by immunoSEQ multiplex PCR, the TCRdb table keeps only in-frame clones and is missing some. Of roughly 130,000 clones in the sample, 70% to 90% were seen once. Sequences were obtained from blood. The receptors shown here come from a man over 45 in good health.

The chain has TRBV25-1 and TRBJ1-1; D ambiguous. Trimming pared 4 bases from V and 4 bases from J, leaving 13 bases between. The CDR3 is made up of 14 amino acids. CDR1 and CDR2 from the germline V gene are MGHDK and SYGVNS. The CDR3 nucleotides are TGTGCCAGCAGTGGGAAGTGGAGTGGCACTGAAGCTTTCTTT. Translating it yields CASSGKWSGTEAFF.

The chain uses TRBV11-2 and TRBJ1-5, with D perhaps matching TRBD1 (6 bases). CDR3 length: 15 amino acids. Germline V gene lookup returns CDR1 SGHAT and CDR2 FQNNGV. V was trimmed by 5 bases and J by 6 bases, leaving 17 bases between them. The CDR3 spells CASSPIAGARQPQHF. The DNA for the CDR3 is TGTGCCAGCAGCCCCATAGCAGGGGCGCGTCAGCCCCAGCATTTT.

The CDR3 DNA reads as TGTGCCAGCAGCGCGGAGACGGGGGACATTCAGTACTTC. Its translation is CASSAETGDIQYF. The J gene is TRBJ2-4, the V gene TRBV9; TRBD2 is a possible D gene (6 bases). CDR1 is SGDLS and CDR2 is YYNGEE in the germline V gene. This CDR3 contains 13 residues. V dropped 3 bases and J dropped 8 bases, with 12 bases sitting between them.

The V and J genes are TRBV28 and TRBJ1-6; TRBD1 is a possible D gene (6 bases). CDR3 size: 15 residues. V dropped 4 bases and J dropped 4 bases, with 11 bases sitting between them. Looked up from germline, CDR1 is MDHEN and CDR2 is SYDVKM. The CDR3 DNA reads as TGTGCCAGCAGTTCCCCAGGGGCGTATAATTCACCCCTCCACTTT. It translates to CASSSPGAYNSPLHF.

The chain carries TRBV18 and TRBJ1-2; D ambiguous. V gave up 0 bases and J gave up 7 bases, with 9 bases separating them. Germline V gene data show CDR1 as KGHSH and CDR2 as LQKENI. The CDR3 covers 13 residues. The CDR3 bases are TGTGCCAGCTCACCACCATCGGGTCGTGGCTACACCTTC. Protein product: CASSPPSGRGYTF.

The J gene is TRBJ2-3, the V gene TRBV6-5, with 8 bases matching TRBD2. Germline CDR1 MNHEY, CDR2 SVGAGI. The V segment lost 7 bases and the J segment 4 bases; nucleotides outside the gene matches: 10. This CDR3 has 15 residues. This CDR3 reads CASNGLASRADTQYF. In DNA form, the CDR3 reads TGTGCCAGCAACGGACTAGCAAGCAGGGCAGATACGCAGTATTTT.

This clone has a single count. This sequence joins TRBV15 and TRBJ1-6; 9 bases align to TRBD1. V dropped 0 bases and J dropped 9; count of bases not matched to a gene: 3. Germline V gene lookup returns CDR1 LNHNV and CDR2 YYDKDF (reference sequence). This CDR3 spans 15 amino acids. The CDR3 nucleotides read TGTGCCACCAGCAGAGATGGGACAGGGTTTTCACCCCTCCACTTT. Its protein is CATSRDGTGFSPLHF.

The chain combines TRBV3-1 (or the pseudogene TRBV3-2) with TRBJ1-4, with D perhaps matching TRBD1 (6 bases). V was cut by 0 bases and J by 8 bases, with 10 bases left in between. The CDR3 is 14 amino acids. The germline V gene encodes CDR1 LGHDT and CDR2 YNNKEL (reference sequence). The CDR3 is CASSQDGGGEKLFF. CDR3 nucleotides: TGTGCCAGCAGCCAAGATGGGGGGGGCGAAAAACTGTTTTTT.